This entry is about one TCR beta chain. The data originate from a study of blood T cell repertoires in COVID-19. On the study more broadly: COVID-19 samples from acute and convalescent phases originated in the United States, Italy and Spain.

Original handling: Amplified reference gene primers provided the basis for estimating nucleated cell counts. Data came from immunoSEQ multiplex PCR; TCRdb stores just in-frame clones and leaves some out. Clonal size and the V and J genes are those of that table, whereas D and trimming came from the DNA. The sample has roughly 260,000 clones, around nine tenths seen once; the top ten hold about 2.1%. Germline-derived CDR1 and CDR2 are MNHEY and SVGEGT. The trim removed 2 bases at V and 3 bases at J, leaving 1 base unmatched. The CDR3 is made up of 13 amino acids. V gene TRBV6-2 or TRBV6-3 combines with J gene TRBJ2-7, with 7 bases lining up with TRBD2. This clonotype was obtained from a woman in her 40s who had recovered from COVID-19. Sequencing input: peripheral blood. The CDR3 protein is CASSYERDYEQYF. The CDR3 nucleotides read TGTGCCAGCAGTTACGAGCGGGACTACGAGCAGTACTTC.